The present entry profiles one TCR beta chain with its context. V shed 4 bases and J shed 3 bases, with 13 bases lying between them. From germline, CDR1 is SGHRS and CDR2 YFSETQ. CDR3 length equals 14 residues. The table came from immunoSEQ multiplex PCR; TCRdb's copy has only in-frame clones and leaves some out. This repertoire shows hundreds of thousands of clones, roughly 88% found once; its top ten account for approximately 7%. The data originate from a study of blood T cell repertoires in COVID-19. Sequencing was carried out using peripheral blood. V and J are TRBV5-1 and TRBJ2-5, with D maybe TRBD1 (6 bases). The receptor comes from a woman in her 30s who had recovered from COVID-19. The CDR3 DNA sequence: TGCGCCAGCAGCCCAGGGGAAATTAAAGAGACCCAGTACTTC. Encoded protein: CASSPGEIKETQYF.